The rows below give T cell receptor beta chains drawn from one sample of a study of identical twins. TCRdb recomputed calls from the 5' RACE reads with MiXCR, one row per CDR3 protein. The table lists hundreds of thousands of distinct CDR3 sequences, about 14% of them singletons. Specimen: memory (CD45RO+) T cells sorted from blood. The receptors were sampled from a woman aged 18-30 years in good health. CDR3s include the opening cysteine and the closing phenylalanine or tryptophan. D genes are given only for firm matches. Expanded clones are given a class, and other clones once, few, many or no size at all.

size,D,J,V,CDR3,DNA
few,TRBD2,TRBJ2-1,TRBV12-3/TRBV12-4,CASSSSTSGRGMNNEQFF,TGTGCCAGCAGTTCCTCGACTAGCGGGAGGGGCATGAACAATGAGCAGTTCTTC
few,.,TRBJ2-7,TRBV6-2/TRBV6-3,CASTKRLPAYEQYF,TGTGCCAGCACCAAGAGGCTACCAGCTTACGAGCAGTACTTC
many,TRBD2,TRBJ2-3,TRBV4-2,CASSHRGSGPSTDTQYF,TGTGCCAGCAGCCACCGCGGGAGCGGGCCCAGCACAGATACGCAGTATTTT
.,.,TRBJ1-3,TRBV12-3/TRBV12-4,CASSFQGAGNTIYF,TGTGCCAGCAGTTTTCAAGGGGCTGGAAACACCATATATTTT
few,.,TRBJ1-2,TRBV12-3/TRBV12-4,CASNSRLGGYTF,TGTGCCAGCAACTCCAGGCTTGGTGGCTACACCTTC
few,.,TRBJ2-1,TRBV24-1,CATSRGDEQFF,TGTGCCACCAGTCGAGGCGATGAGCAGTTCTTC
few,TRBD1,TRBJ1-5,TRBV10-3,CAISAGQGNSNQPQHF,TGTGCCATCAGTGCCGGACAGGGGAATAGCAATCAGCCCCAGCATTTT
many,TRBD2,TRBJ2-3,TRBV6-1,CASSELAGGPDTQYF,TGTGCCAGCAGTGAACTAGCGGGAGGGCCAGATACGCAGTATTTT
few,.,TRBJ2-3,TRBV15,CATSRDSQRTDTQYF,TGTGCCACCAGCAGAGATTCTCAGCGCACAGATACGCAGTATTTT
few,.,TRBJ2-1,TRBV5-6,CASSNVGSGPLYNEQFF,TGTGCCAGCAGCAATGTCGGGTCCGGCCCGCTTTACAATGAGCAGTTCTTC
many,.,TRBJ2-3,TRBV7-9,CASSREGLTTDTQYF,TGTGCCAGCAGTCGAGAGGGGCTGACCACAGATACGCAGTATTTT
.,.,TRBJ2-1,TRBV20-1,CSARDDGYNEQFF,TGCAGTGCTAGGGACGACGGTTACAATGAGCAGTTCTTC
many,TRBD1,TRBJ1-2,TRBV20-1,CSGWRQGYYGYTF,TGCAGTGGGTGGAGACAGGGATACTATGGCTACACCTTC
.,.,TRBJ1-2,TRBV12-3/TRBV12-4,CASSFGHGCTF,TGTGCCAGCAGTTTTGGGCATGGCTGCACCTTC
.,TRBD1,TRBJ1-1,TRBV7-6,CASSVDRGNTEAFF,TGTGCCAGCAGCGTAGACAGGGGGAACACTGAAGCTTTCTTT
few,.,TRBJ2-1,TRBV10-3,CAISESPLRTTHEQFF,TGTGCCATCAGTGAGTCTCCCCTACGGACTACACATGAGCAGTTCTTC
few,TRBD2,TRBJ2-7,TRBV20-1,CSADLTSGRYEQYF,TGCAGTGCTGATCTTACTAGCGGGCGCTACGAGCAGTACTTC
.,.,TRBJ1-2,TRBV27,CASTRGRGYGYTF,TGTGCCAGCACTAGAGGCAGGGGCTATGGCTACACCTTC
.,.,TRBJ2-7,TRBV7-8,CASSGGIGLWYEQYF,TGTGCCAGCAGCGGGGGTATAGGACTGTGGTACGAGCAGTACTTC
.,.,TRBJ2-7,TRBV7-9,CASSLVPLVEQYF,TGTGCCAGCAGCTTAGTGCCCCTGGTCGAGCAGTACTTC
.,TRBD2,TRBJ2-1,TRBV9,CASSPGLAGGPSYNEQFF,TGTGCCAGCAGTCCGGGACTAGCGGGAGGGCCCTCCTACAATGAGCAGTTCTTC
few,.,TRBJ2-5,TRBV29-1,CSVEEETQYF,TGCAGCGTTGAAGAGGAGACCCAGTACTTC
.,.,TRBJ1-2,TRBV29-1,CSVDRDGYTF,TGCAGCGTTGACAGGGATGGCTACACCTTC
few,TRBD2,TRBJ2-3,TRBV7-8,CASSWREAGGTDTQYF,TGTGCCAGCAGCTGGCGGGAAGCGGGGGGCACAGATACGCAGTATTTT
few,TRBD2,TRBJ2-3,TRBV29-1,CSVTRGTGGADTQYF,TGCAGCGTTACCAGGGGTACGGGAGGGGCAGATACGCAGTATTTT
.,.,TRBJ1-1,TRBV9,CASSTEMGTEAFF,TGTGCCAGCAGCACAGAAATGGGGACTGAAGCTTTCTTT
few,.,TRBJ1-3,TRBV7-2,CASSLDWSPGNTIYF,TGTGCCAGCAGCTTGGATTGGTCCCCTGGAAACACCATATATTTT
.,.,TRBJ2-7,TRBV4-3,CASSQDLNVRGGGYEQYF,TGCGCCAGCAGCCAAGATCTCAACGTAAGGGGAGGCGGCTACGAGCAGTACTTC
few,TRBD2,TRBJ2-3,TRBV4-3,CASSQDRGVAGATDTQYF,TGCGCCAGCAGCCAAGATCGGGGGGTAGCGGGAGCCACAGATACGCAGTATTTT
.,.,TRBJ2-2,TRBV5-6,CASSPVGRTNTGELFF,TGTGCCAGCAGCCCGGTAGGCCGAACTAACACCGGGGAGCTGTTTTTT
.,TRBD1,TRBJ1-6,TRBV5-1,CASSLDRTGVNSPLHF,TGCGCCAGCAGCTTGGATCGGACAGGGGTTAATTCACCCCTCCACTTT
.,TRBD1,TRBJ2-2,TRBV5-1,CASSFGTGGIGELFF,TGCGCCAGCAGCTTCGGGACAGGGGGCATCGGGGAGCTGTTTTTT
.,.,TRBJ2-3,TRBV20-1,CSAGLGGSTDTQYF,TGCAGTGCAGGCCTGGGGGGAAGCACAGATACGCAGTATTTT
.,TRBD1,TRBJ2-7,TRBV20-1,CSATDRPTYEQYF,TGCAGTGCCACGGACAGGCCGACCTACGAGCAGTACTTC
few,.,TRBJ2-3,TRBV7-9,CASGVIFAQYF,TGTGCCAGCGGCGTTATTTTCGCGCAGTATTTT
.,.,TRBJ2-3,TRBV10-2,CASSGVPAGTDTQYF,TGCGCCAGCAGTGGTGTGCCTGCCGGCACAGATACGCAGTATTTT
.,.,TRBJ1-1,TRBV6-1,CASRPTLRLRGRTEAFF,TGTGCCAGCAGGCCCACCCTGAGACTTAGGGGTCGCACTGAAGCTTTCTTT
few,.,TRBJ2-5,TRBV3-1,CASSDLETQYF,TGTGCCAGCAGCGATTTGGAGACCCAGTACTTC
.,TRBD2,TRBJ2-7,TRBV25-1,CASAQLAGDLPESYEQYF,TGTGCCAGCGCTCAACTAGCGGGGGATTTGCCAGAATCCTACGAGCAGTACTTC
.,TRBD2,TRBJ2-1,TRBV7-6,CASSLVAGPSSYNEQFF,TGTGCCAGCAGCTTAGTAGCGGGGCCGAGCTCCTACAATGAGCAGTTCTTC
.,TRBD1,TRBJ1-4,TRBV5-1,CASSQTRGDEKLFF,TGCGCCAGCAGCCAAACCAGGGGGGACGAAAAACTGTTTTTT
.,.,TRBJ1-6,TRBV5-6,CASSEFLGRSPLHF,TGTGCCAGCAGCGAATTCCTCGGGAGATCACCCCTCCACTTT
.,.,TRBJ2-3,TRBV20-1,CSAPKQGGHTDTQYF,TGCAGTGCTCCCAAGCAGGGGGGCCACACAGATACGCAGTATTTT
many,.,TRBJ1-2,TRBV12-3/TRBV12-4,CASSTGANYGYTF,TGTGCCAGCTCAACGGGCGCTAACTATGGCTACACCTTC